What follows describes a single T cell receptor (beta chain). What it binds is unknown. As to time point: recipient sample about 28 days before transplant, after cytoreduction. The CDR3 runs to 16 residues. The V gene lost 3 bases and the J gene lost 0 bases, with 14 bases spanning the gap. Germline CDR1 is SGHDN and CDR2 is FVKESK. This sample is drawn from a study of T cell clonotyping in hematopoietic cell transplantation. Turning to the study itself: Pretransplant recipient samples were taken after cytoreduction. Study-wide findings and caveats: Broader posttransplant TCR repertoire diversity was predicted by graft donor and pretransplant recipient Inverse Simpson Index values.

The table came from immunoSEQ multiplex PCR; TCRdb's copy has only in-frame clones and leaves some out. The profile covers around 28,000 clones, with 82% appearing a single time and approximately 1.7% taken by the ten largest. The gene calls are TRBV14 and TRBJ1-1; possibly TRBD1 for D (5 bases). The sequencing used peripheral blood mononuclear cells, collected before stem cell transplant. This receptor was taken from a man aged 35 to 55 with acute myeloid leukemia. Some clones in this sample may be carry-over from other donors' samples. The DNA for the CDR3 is TGTGCCAGCAGCCACTTCTCGACAGACATGAACACTGAAGCTTTCTTT. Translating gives CASSHFSTDMNTEAFF.